This T cell receptor beta chain came from a study of tumor-infiltrating lymphocytes in glioblastoma multiforme. This clonotype was recorded a few times. This CDR3 is 17 amino acids long. Trimming cost V 2 bases and J 7 bases; bases outside gene matches: 17. Germline CDR1 reads LGHNA; CDR2 reads YNFKEQ. Three nested ARM-PCR rounds with V-beta and C-beta primers built TCRB libraries. A C-beta primer primed TCRB cDNA from approximately 550 ng RNA. TCRdb reprocessed the multiplex PCR reads via MiXCR and lists one record per CDR3 protein. The data hold some 15,000 distinct CDR3 sequences, with over 60% observed a single time.

The rearrangement uses TRBV4-2 and TRBJ2-7, with 7 bases lining up with TRBD1. The TCR sequence derives from a male donor with glioblastoma. The sequenced material came from brain tumor tissue. The CDR3 reads CASSQTLGEGPGQEQYF. The CDR3, as DNA: TGTGCCAGCAGCCAAACCTTAGGGGAAGGGCCGGGACAGGAGCAGTACTTC.